The 22 T cell receptor beta chains reported below all come from one sample, sequenced in a study of cytomegalovirus exposure and HLA in healthy donors. Both 60 Vbeta primers and 13 Jbeta primers went into the PCR. The table came from immunoSEQ multiplex PCR; TCRdb's copy has only in-frame clones and leaves some out. In the table there are some 140,000 clones, over 60% of which are singletons. Sequences were obtained from PBMCs. Receptors originate from a man between 35 and 55 years old in good health and CMV-seronegative.

This rearrangement joins TRBV6-6 to TRBJ1-2, with TRBD1 identical over 11 bases. The CDR3 is made up of 14 amino acids. The V gene's germline CDR1 is MNHNY and CDR2 SVGAGI (reference sequence). The V segment lost 6 bases and the J segment 8 bases; nucleotides outside the gene matches: 8. The CDR3 spells CASSNQGQGDGYTF. The CDR3 DNA is TGTGCCAGCAGCAACCAGGGACAGGGGGACGGCTACACCTTC.

This clone was detected only a few times. J is TRBJ2-7 and V is TRBV5-6, with 9 bases matching TRBD1. The CDR3 extends over 14 amino acids. Germline CDR1 and CDR2: SGHDT and YYEEEE. Trimming took 4 bases from V and 5 from J; bases not matched to a gene: 7. CDR3 DNA: TGTGCCAGCAGCACTGGACAGGGGCCGAACGAGCAGTACTTC. Translation: CASSTGQGPNEQYF.

This clone was counted a single time. The rearrangement links TRBV5-1 to TRBJ1-4; D not certain. This CDR3 contains 14 residues. Germline lookup yields CDR1 SGHRS and CDR2 YFSETQ. Deletions cut 0 bases from V and 8 bases from J, with 11 bases between. CDR3 amino acids: CASSLAGSGEKLFF. Here the CDR3 DNA reads TGCGCCAGCAGCTTGGCGGGGAGTGGGGAAAAACTGTTTTTT.

V gene TRBV29-1 combines with J gene TRBJ2-7, with 7 bases that match TRBD1. The CDR3 runs 15 residues. CDR1 and CDR2 from the germline V gene are SQVTM and ANQGSEA. V was clipped by 6 bases and J by 3 bases; unmatched bases: 14. The CDR3 region is CSVESSGTVGYEQYF. DNA for the CDR3: TGCAGCGTCGAATCATCCGGGACAGTGGGCTACGAGCAGTACTTC.

The chain carries TRBV10-1 and TRBJ2-7; perhaps TRBD2 as D (6 bases). Germline V gene lookup returns CDR1 WNHNN and CDR2 SYGVQD (reference sequence). The CDR3 is 20 amino acids. Trimming removed 0 bases from V and 0 bases from J, with 24 bases in between. In DNA, the CDR3 is TGCGCCAGCAGTGAGTCGTGTCCTAAGCGCGGGACCCCAGTCTCCTACGAGCAGTACTTC. Encoded protein: CASSESCPKRGTPVSYEQYF.

The chain joins TRBV19 to TRBJ2-1; D is undetermined. This CDR3 has 13 amino acids. V was pared by 3 bases and J by 3 bases, with 6 bases between. Germline V gene data show CDR1 as LNHDA and CDR2 as SQIVND (reference sequence). The CDR3 region is CASSISSYNEQFF. CDR3 sequence (DNA): TGTGCCAGTAGTATTTCCAGCTACAATGAGCAGTTCTTC.

CDR3 nucleotides: TGTGCCAGCAGCTTAGGGGACAGGGGGAGACAAGAGACCCAGTACTTC. Translation: CASSLGDRGRQETQYF. V is TRBV7-9 and J is TRBJ2-5, with TRBD1 matching over 11 bases. Unmatched junction bases numbered 3, after V lost 1 base and J lost 2 bases. This CDR3 is built from 16 residues. CDR1 and CDR2 (germline): SEHNR, FQNEAQ (reference sequence).

V is TRBV6-1 and J is TRBJ1-5; TRBD1 aligns across 11 bases. Germline assignment: CDR1 MNHNS and CDR2 SASEGT. This CDR3 is built from 15 residues. Trimming at V came to 6 bases and at J to 7 bases, leaving 8 bases not matched to a gene. For the CDR3, the DNA is TGTGCCAGCAGGGACAGGGGGCTGGGGAAGCAGCCCCAGCATTTT. It codes for CASRDRGLGKQPQHF.

V gene TRBV5-1 combines with J gene TRBJ2-2; TRBD2 is a possible D gene (5 bases). The germline V gene has CDR1 SGHRS and CDR2 YFSETQ. The CDR3 consists of 13 residues. The germline V and J ends were trimmed by 4 bases and 4 bases, with 8 bases remaining between them. CDR3 sequence (DNA): TGCGCCAGCAGCCAGGACTTCACCGGGGAGCTGTTTTTT. It translates to CASSQDFTGELFF.

This sequence joins TRBV7-7 and TRBJ2-7, with D maybe TRBD2 (6 bases). The germline gives CDR1 SSHAT, CDR2 FNYEAQ (reference sequence). The CDR3 totals 15 residues. Between the trimmed V and J ends, which lost 5 bases and 6 bases, there was a span of 20 bases. CDR3 residues: CASSPHPLEGGEQYF. The CDR3 region has the DNA TGTGCCAGCAGCCCACATCCGTTGGAGGGCGGCGAGCAGTACTTC.

A few counts support this clone. V gene TRBV4-3 combines with J gene TRBJ2-1, with D perhaps TRBD2 (6 bases). Per germline, CDR1 LGHNA and CDR2 YSLEER. The CDR3 length is 17 residues. The germline V and J ends were trimmed by 1 base and 4 bases, with 17 bases remaining between them. The CDR3 DNA reads as TGCGCCAGCAGCCAAGTTAGCGCTAGTGGAGGGTACAATGAGCAGTTCTTC. It codes for CASSQVSASGGYNEQFF.

Remarks on this clone: Other DNA sequences in the sample encode the same CDR3. This sequence joins TRBV19 and TRBJ1-5; D call uncertain. V was pared by 5 bases and J by 5 bases, with 10 bases between. The CDR3 length is 13 residues. The V gene's germline CDR1 is LNHDA and CDR2 SQIVND (reference sequence). The CDR3 reads CASSRGRDQPQHF. CDR3 coding DNA: TGTGCCAGTAGTCGAGGCCGGGATCAGCCCCAGCATTTT.

The rearrangement links TRBV28 to TRBJ1-1, with D possibly TRBD1 on 5 matching bases. V was pared by 3 bases and J by 10 bases, with 9 bases between. Germline assignment: CDR1 MDHEN and CDR2 SYDVKM. The CDR3 loop spans 11 amino acids. The CDR3: CASSFSGLAFF. CDR3 nucleotides: TGTGCCAGCAGTTTTTCAGGGTTAGCTTTCTTT.

J is TRBJ2-1 and V is TRBV13; 9 bases map to TRBD1. This CDR3 is 15 amino acids long. V lost 5 bases and J lost 6; bases outside the gene matches: 8. CDR1 and CDR2 (germline): PRHDT, FYEKMQ (reference sequence). CDR3 coding DNA: TGTGCCAGCAGCCCCGGGACAGGGTTTGTCAATGAGCAGTTCTTC. Protein product: CASSPGTGFVNEQFF.

The chain couples TRBV18 to TRBJ2-5, with 7 nucleotides matching TRBD2. This CDR3 region has 16 residues. With 0 bases clipped from V and 3 bases from J, the junction kept 7 bases outside the gene matches. Germline loops: CDR1 KGHSH, CDR2 LQKENI. The CDR3 nucleotides read TGTGCCAGCTCACCACCGTCGGGGGGACCTAAAGAGACCCAGTACTTC. Its protein product is CASSPPSGGPKETQYF.

This chain uses TRBV7-9 with TRBJ1-1; 7 bases map to TRBD1. V was pared by 6 bases and J by 3 bases, with 7 bases of the junction left unmatched. CDR1 SEHNR and CDR2 FQNEAQ come from the germline V gene (reference sequence). The CDR3 has 14 residues. The CDR3 nucleotides are TGTGCCAGCAGGACCGGGACAGCAGACACTGAAGCTTTCTTT. It specifies CASRTGTADTEAFF.

This chain connects TRBV5-1 to TRBJ2-1; weak D call: TRBD1 (6 bases). Germline V gives CDR1 SGHRS, CDR2 YFSETQ. CDR3 size: 13 residues. Trimming left V 3 bases short and J 9 bases short, with 13 bases between. The CDR3 loop is CASSSRTEGEQFF. Here the CDR3 DNA reads TGCGCCAGCAGCTCCAGGACAGAAGGTGAGCAGTTCTTC.

This clone was detected only a few times. The V and J genes are TRBV30 and TRBJ1-3; D is undetermined. V lost 3 bases and J lost 0, with 9 bases in between. CDR3 size: 14 residues. CDR1 is GTSNPN, CDR2 SVGIG, per germline (reference sequence). The CDR3 DNA reads TGTGCCTGGAGGACTGGATCCTCTGGAAACACCATATATTTT. Protein product: CAWRTGSSGNTIYF. Together with reference TRBV30 and TRBJ1-3, the CDR3 gives the full variable domain: SQTIHQWPATLVQPVGSPLSLECTVEGTSNPNLYWYRQAAGRGLQLLFYSVGIGQISSEVPQNLSASRPQDRQFILSSKKLLLSDSGFYLCAWRTGSSGNTIYFGEGSWLTVV.

This rearrangement joins TRBV13 to TRBJ2-7; D is ambiguous. The CDR3 is made up of 13 amino acids. The V end was cut by 0 bases, the J end by 2 bases, with 5 bases between. Germline CDR1 PRHDT, CDR2 FYEKMQ (reference sequence). The CDR3 region has the DNA TGTGCCAGCAGCTTAGGGCGTCCCTACGAGCAGTACTTC. Its translation is CASSLGRPYEQYF.

J is TRBJ2-7 and V is TRBV7-8, with TRBD2 matching 16 bases. The V gene end was trimmed by 2 bases and the J gene end by 0 bases; junction bases not matched to a gene: 7. The CDR3 is 19 residues long. CDR1 SGHVS and CDR2 FQNEAQ come from the germline V gene. This CDR3 reads CASSLKGLAGGWGSYEQYF. CDR3 coding DNA: TGTGCCAGCAGCTTAAAGGGACTAGCGGGAGGGTGGGGCTCCTACGAGCAGTACTTC.

V is TRBV9 and J is TRBJ1-3, with a possible D match to TRBD1 (6 bases). Germline CDR1 is SGDLS and CDR2 is YYNGEE. Trimming left V 3 bases short and J 0 bases short, with 16 bases between. The CDR3 has 17 residues. CDR3: CASSEGLGHLSGNTIYF. The CDR3 DNA reads as TGTGCCAGCAGCGAGGGGCTGGGACATCTCTCTGGAAACACCATATATTTT.

The chain combines TRBV27 with TRBJ1-6; 7 nucleotides match TRBD1. The V gene end was trimmed by 6 bases and the J gene end by 7 bases; junction bases not matched to a gene: 3. This CDR3 is 13 amino acids long. CDR1 and CDR2 from the germline V gene are MNHEY and SMNVEV (reference sequence). CDR3 coding DNA: TGTGCCAGCAGCTGGGACAGAAATTCACCCCTCCACTTT. Encoded protein: CASSWDRNSPLHF.